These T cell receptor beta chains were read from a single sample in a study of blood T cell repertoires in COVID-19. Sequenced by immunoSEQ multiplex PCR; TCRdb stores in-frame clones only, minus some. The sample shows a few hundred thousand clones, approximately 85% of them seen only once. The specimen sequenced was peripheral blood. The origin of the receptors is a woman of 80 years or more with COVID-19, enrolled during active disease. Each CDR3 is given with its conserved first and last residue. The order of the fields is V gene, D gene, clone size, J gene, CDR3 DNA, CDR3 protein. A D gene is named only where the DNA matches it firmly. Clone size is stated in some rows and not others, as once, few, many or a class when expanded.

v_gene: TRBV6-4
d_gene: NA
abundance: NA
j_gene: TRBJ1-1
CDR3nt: TGTGCCAGCAGCCCACTCGCGGGGGTCGCAGCTTTCTTT
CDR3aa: CASSPLAGVAAFF

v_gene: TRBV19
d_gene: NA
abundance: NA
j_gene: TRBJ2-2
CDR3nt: TGTGCCAGTAGGGAGTGGCGACAGGGAGGAACCGGGGAGCTGTTTTTT
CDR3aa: CASREWRQGGTGELFF

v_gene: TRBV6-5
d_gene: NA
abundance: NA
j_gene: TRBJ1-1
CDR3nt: TGTGCCAGCAGTCCCCGCTCGGACTTAACCCTTGAAGCTTTCTTT
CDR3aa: CASSPRSDLTLEAFF

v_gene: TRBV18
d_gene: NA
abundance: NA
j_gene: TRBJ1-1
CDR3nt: TGTGCCAGCTCACCGGGGAGTTCGAGCACTGAAGCTTTCTTT
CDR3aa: CASSPGSSSTEAFF

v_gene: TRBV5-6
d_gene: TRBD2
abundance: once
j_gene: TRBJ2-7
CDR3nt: TGTGCCAGCAGCCTGACGGGTACTAGCGGGAAGAGATACGAGCAGTACTTC
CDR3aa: CASSLTGTSGKRYEQYF

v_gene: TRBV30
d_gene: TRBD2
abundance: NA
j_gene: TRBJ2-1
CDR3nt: TGTGCCTGGATTCGGGAGGGGGTCCGTGAGCAGTTCTTC
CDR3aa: CAWIREGVREQFF

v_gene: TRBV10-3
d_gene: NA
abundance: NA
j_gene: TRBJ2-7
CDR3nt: TGTGCCATCAGGAACGGGGGAACCTCCTACGAGCAGTACTTC
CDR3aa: CAIRNGGTSYEQYF

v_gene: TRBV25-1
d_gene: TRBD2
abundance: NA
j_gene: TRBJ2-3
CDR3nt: TGTGCCAGCAGCATAGCGGGTCGGTCAGATACGCAGTATTTT
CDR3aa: CASSIAGRSDTQYF

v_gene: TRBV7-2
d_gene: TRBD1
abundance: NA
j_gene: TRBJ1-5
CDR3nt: TGTGCCAGCAGCTTGACTACAGGGGTTACTCAGCCCCAGCATTTT
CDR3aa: CASSLTTGVTQPQHF

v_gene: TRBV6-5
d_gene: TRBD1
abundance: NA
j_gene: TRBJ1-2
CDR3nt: TGTGCCAGCAGAACCGGGACAGGGTTTGGCTACACCTTC
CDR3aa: CASRTGTGFGYTF

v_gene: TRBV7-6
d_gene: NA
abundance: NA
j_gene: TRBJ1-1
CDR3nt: TGTGCCAGCAGCTCCGCGGGATGGAACACTGAAGCTTTCTTT
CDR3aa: CASSSAGWNTEAFF

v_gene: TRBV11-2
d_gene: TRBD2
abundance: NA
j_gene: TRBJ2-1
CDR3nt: TGTGCCAGCAGCCTTCCGGGACTAGAACAGTTCTTC
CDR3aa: CASSLPGLEQFF

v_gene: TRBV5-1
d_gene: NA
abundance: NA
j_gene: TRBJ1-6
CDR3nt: TGCGCCAGCAGCTTGGCGGGGGGTAATTCACCCCTCCACTTT
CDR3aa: CASSLAGGNSPLHF

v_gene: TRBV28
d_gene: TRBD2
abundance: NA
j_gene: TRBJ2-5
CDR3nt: TGTGCCAGCAGTACCGGGACTAGCGAAGAGACCCAGTACTTC
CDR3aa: CASSTGTSEETQYF

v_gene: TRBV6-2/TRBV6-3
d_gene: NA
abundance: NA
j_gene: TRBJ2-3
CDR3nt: TGTGCCAGCAGTTACTCGAGGGGCACAGATACGCAGTATTTT
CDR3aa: CASSYSRGTDTQYF

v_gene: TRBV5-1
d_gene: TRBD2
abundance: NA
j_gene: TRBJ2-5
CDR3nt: TGCGCCAGCAGCTTGGCCCGGACTAGCGACCGATACCAAGAGACCCAGTACTTC
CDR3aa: CASSLARTSDRYQETQYF

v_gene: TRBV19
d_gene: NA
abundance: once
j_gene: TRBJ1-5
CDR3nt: TGTGCCAGTAGTCGGCAGGGCCAAGGTCTACAACAGCCCCAGCATTTT
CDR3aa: CASSRQGQGLQQPQHF

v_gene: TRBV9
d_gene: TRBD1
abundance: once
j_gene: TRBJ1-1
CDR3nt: TGTGCCAGCAGCGTAGGGACAGGGCTGATGAACGCTGAAGCTTTCTTT
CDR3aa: CASSVGTGLMNAEAFF

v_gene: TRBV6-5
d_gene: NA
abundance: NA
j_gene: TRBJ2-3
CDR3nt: TGTGCCAGCAGCAGACTAGAGACTGATACGCAGTATTTT
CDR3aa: CASSRLETDTQYF

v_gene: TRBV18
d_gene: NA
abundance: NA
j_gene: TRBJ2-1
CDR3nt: TGTGCCAGCTCACCACGGACTAAAGTCTACAATGAGCAGTTCTTC
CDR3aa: CASSPRTKVYNEQFF

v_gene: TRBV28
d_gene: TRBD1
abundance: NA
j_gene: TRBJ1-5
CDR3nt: TGTGCCAGCAGTTACTACGGACAGGGGCGTAGCAATCAGCCCCAGCATTTT
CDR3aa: CASSYYGQGRSNQPQHF

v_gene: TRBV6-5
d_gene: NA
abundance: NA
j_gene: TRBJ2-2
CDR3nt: TGTGCCAGCAGCACCCAGCAGGCCGGGGAGCTGTTTTTT
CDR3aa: CASSTQQAGELFF

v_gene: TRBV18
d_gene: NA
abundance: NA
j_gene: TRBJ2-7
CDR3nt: TGTGCCAGCTCAATAGACAGAGACGCATACGAGCAGTACTTC
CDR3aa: CASSIDRDAYEQYF

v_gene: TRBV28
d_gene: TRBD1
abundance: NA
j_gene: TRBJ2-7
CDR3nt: TGTGCCAGCCGCCTGCGGACAGGGGGATGGTACGAGCAGTACTTC
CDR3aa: CASRLRTGGWYEQYF

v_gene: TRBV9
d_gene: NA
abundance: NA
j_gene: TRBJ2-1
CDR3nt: TGTGCCAGCAGCCCCCAGCGGGTCAACAATGAGCAGTTCTTC
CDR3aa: CASSPQRVNNEQFF

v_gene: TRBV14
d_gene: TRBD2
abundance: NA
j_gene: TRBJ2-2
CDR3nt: TGTGCCAGCAGCCAAGATCCCAGCGGGGGCTTCACCGGGGAGCTGTTTTTT
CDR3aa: CASSQDPSGGFTGELFF

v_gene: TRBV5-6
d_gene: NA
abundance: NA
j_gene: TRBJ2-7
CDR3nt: TGTGCCAGCAGGTCTCGACTAGTACTCGCCTACGAGCAGTACTTC
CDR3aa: CASRSRLVLAYEQYF

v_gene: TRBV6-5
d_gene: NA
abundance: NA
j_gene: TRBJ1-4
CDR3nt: TGTGCCAGCAGTTACTCGAGGCACATTAATGAAAAACTGTTTTTT
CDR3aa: CASSYSRHINEKLFF

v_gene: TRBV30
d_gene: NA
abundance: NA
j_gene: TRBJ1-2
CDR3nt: TGTGCCTGGAAACAGGGTAACTATGGCTACACCTTC
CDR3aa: CAWKQGNYGYTF

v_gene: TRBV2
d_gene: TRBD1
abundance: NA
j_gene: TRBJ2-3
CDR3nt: TGTGCCAGCAACGGGGACAGGTTGGGGTATGATACGCAGTATTTT
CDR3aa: CASNGDRLGYDTQYF

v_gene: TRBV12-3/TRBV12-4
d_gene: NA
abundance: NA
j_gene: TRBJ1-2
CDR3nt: TGTGCCAGCAGTCCCGGGAACCATGGCTACACCTTC
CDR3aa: CASSPGNHGYTF

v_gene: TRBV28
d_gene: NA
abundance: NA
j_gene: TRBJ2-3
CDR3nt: TGTGCCAGCCGCCCTAGTTATAGCACAGATACGCAGTATTTT
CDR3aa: CASRPSYSTDTQYF

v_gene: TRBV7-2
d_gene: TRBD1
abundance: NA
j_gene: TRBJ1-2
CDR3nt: TGTGCCAGCAGCTTAGTCCCCGGGACAGGGGGCACGGGGGGCTACACCTTC
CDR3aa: CASSLVPGTGGTGGYTF

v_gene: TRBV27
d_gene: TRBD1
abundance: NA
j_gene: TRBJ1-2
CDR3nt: TGTGCCAGCAGTTTAGGACAGGGCCACTATGGCTACACCTTC
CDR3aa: CASSLGQGHYGYTF

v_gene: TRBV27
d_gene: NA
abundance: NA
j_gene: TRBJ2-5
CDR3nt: TGTGCCAGCAGTTTATCGCGGGACCAAGAGACCCAGTACTTC
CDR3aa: CASSLSRDQETQYF

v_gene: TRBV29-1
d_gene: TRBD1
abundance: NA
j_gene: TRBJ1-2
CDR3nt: TGCAGCGCATGGACAGGGTTAGACTATGGCTACACCTTC
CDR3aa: CSAWTGLDYGYTF

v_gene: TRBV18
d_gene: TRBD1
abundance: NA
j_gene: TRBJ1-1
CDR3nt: TGTGCCAGCTCACCACCGATAAGGACAGGGTACACTGAAGCTTTCTTT
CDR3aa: CASSPPIRTGYTEAFF

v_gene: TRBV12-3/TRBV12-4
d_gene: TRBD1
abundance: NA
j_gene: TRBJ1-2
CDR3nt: TGTGCCAGCAGTCCGACAGGGGGGGGTGGCTACACCTTC
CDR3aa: CASSPTGGGGYTF

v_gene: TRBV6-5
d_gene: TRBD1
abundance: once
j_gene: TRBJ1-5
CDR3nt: TGTGCCAGCACCGGGACAGCCCTGGGGCCCCAGCATTTT
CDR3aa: CASTGTALGPQHF

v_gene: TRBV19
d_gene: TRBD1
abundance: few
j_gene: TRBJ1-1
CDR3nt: TGTGCCAGTAGTACCCGGACAGGGAGAACTCAAACTGAAGCTTTCTTT
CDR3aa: CASSTRTGRTQTEAFF

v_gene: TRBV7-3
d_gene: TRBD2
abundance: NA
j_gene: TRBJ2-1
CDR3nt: TGTGCCAGCAGCTTATCTAGCGGGGGGATCTCCTACAATGAGCAGTTCTTC
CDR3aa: CASSLSSGGISYNEQFF